These 21 T cell receptor beta chains were sequenced from one sample in a study of memory CD4+ T cells and cytomegalovirus serostatus. The sort gate was single viable CD3+CD4+CD8-CD45RO+ cells for memory CD4+ T cells. Some clones are missing from TCRdb's copy, which holds only in-frame ones; the method was immunoSEQ multiplex PCR. The sample holds tens of thousands of clones; roughly 80% are singletons and the top ten take 1%. The sequenced material came from memory CD4+ T cells from blood. These receptor sequences come from an adult in good health and CMV-seronegative.

This rearrangement joins TRBV6-5 to TRBJ2-7; 9 positions match TRBD1. The CDR3 length is 15 residues. The J segment lost 4 bases and the V segment lost 2 bases, leaving 6 bases of the junction unmatched. CDR1 and CDR2 (germline): MNHEY, SVGAGI. CDR3 nucleotides: TGTGCCAGCAGTTACAACAGGGGGCTTCAATACGAGCAGTACTTC. Its translation: CASSYNRGLQYEQYF.

This chain uses TRBV7-2 with TRBJ2-5; 11 bases agree with TRBD2. The CDR3 totals 16 residues. With 5 bases clipped from V and 5 bases from J, the junction kept 10 bases outside the gene matches. From germline, CDR1 is SGHTA and CDR2 FQGNSA. The CDR3 region is CASSLPLAGVGETQYF. As DNA, the CDR3 is TGTGCCAGCAGCCTTCCACTAGCGGGGGTCGGGGAGACCCAGTACTTC.

This sequence joins TRBV7-2 and TRBJ2-7; 10 bases align to TRBD2. CDR1 SGHTA and CDR2 FQGNSA come from the germline V gene. With 5 bases clipped from V and 0 bases from J, the junction kept 13 bases outside the gene matches. The CDR3 extends over 18 amino acids. DNA for the CDR3: TGTGCCAGCAGCCTCTACGCCACTAGCGGGACAATCTCCTACGAGCAGTACTTC. Amino acid sequence: CASSLYATSGTISYEQYF.

The chain has TRBV12-5 and TRBJ1-2; weak D call: TRBD1 (5 bases). This CDR3 region has 16 residues. V was shortened by 0 bases and J by 4 bases, with 15 bases between the two germline ends. Germline values: CDR1 LGHNT, CDR2 FRNRAP. DNA for the CDR3: TGTGCTAGTGGTTTGGTACGGGCTACCGGGGCCTATGGCTACACCTTC. This sequence encodes CASGLVRATGAYGYTF. The variable domain in full, with the rest retrieved from reference TRBV12-5 and TRBJ1-2, is DARVTQTPRHKVTEMGQEVTMRCQPILGHNTVFWYRQTMMQGLELLAYFRNRAPLDDSGMPKDRFSAEMPDATLATLKIQPSEPRDSAVYFCASGLVRATGAYGYTFGSGTRLTVV.

The chain carries TRBV5-4 and TRBJ1-2; 7 nucleotides agree with TRBD1. Germline V lookup: CDR1 SGHNT, CDR2 YYREEE (reference sequence). V was pared by 1 base and J by 8 bases, with 2 bases of the junction left unmatched. The CDR3 totals 12 residues. The CDR3 loop is CASSLRGGGYTF. CDR3 DNA sequence: TGTGCCAGCAGCTTGAGAGGGGGCGGCTACACCTTC.

The chain links TRBV11-2 to TRBJ2-3; tentatively, D is TRBD2 (6 bases). The CDR3 sequence is 15 residues long. V was clipped by 5 bases and J by 5 bases, with 17 bases between them. CDR1 and CDR2 from the germline V gene are SGHAT and FQNNGV. As DNA, the CDR3 is TGTGCCAGCAGCGTGCGACGGGAGAATAAAGATACGCAGTATTTT. Translation: CASSVRRENKDTQYF.

The V call is TRBV4-1, the J call TRBJ2-1, with TRBD2 identical over 13 bases. The V segment lost 4 bases and the J segment 0 bases; nucleotides outside the gene matches: 3. In germline, CDR1 is MGHRA, CDR2 YSYEKL. This CDR3 comprises 17 residues. The CDR3 loop is CASSRTSGSISYNEQFF. Here the CDR3 DNA reads TGCGCCAGCAGCCGGACTAGCGGGAGTATCTCCTACAATGAGCAGTTCTTC.

V usage is TRBV9 and J usage is TRBJ1-4; TRBD1 might be the D (6 bases). Trimming cost V 5 bases and J 3 bases, with 8 bases left between them. The germline V gene has CDR1 SGDLS and CDR2 YYNGEE. The CDR3 is made up of 13 amino acids. CDR3 residues: CASRGQSNEKLFF. DNA of the CDR3: TGTGCCAGCAGAGGACAGTCTAATGAAAAACTGTTTTTT.

This clone was counted between two and nine times. The chain carries TRBV7-9 and TRBJ2-2; TRBD2 matches 9 bases. The CDR3 contains 16 residues. Germline V gene data show CDR1 as SEHNR and CDR2 as FQNEAQ (reference sequence). Trimming took 5 bases from V and 5 from J; bases not matched to a gene: 9. The CDR3 DNA is TGTGCCAGCAGCGTCGGGGTAGCGGGGGTGACCGGGGAGCTGTTTTTT. Translated: CASSVGVAGVTGELFF.

The chain combines TRBV28 with TRBJ1-3; D might be TRBD1 (6 bases). From germline, CDR1 is MDHEN and CDR2 SYDVKM. V lost 5 bases and J 8 bases, leaving 10 bases between the germline ends. The CDR3 runs 12 residues. The CDR3 is CASSIQGHTIYF. Here the CDR3 DNA reads TGTGCCAGCAGTATACAGGGACACACCATATATTTT.

J is TRBJ2-5 and V is TRBV1; TRBD2 was called by the table and not checked on the DNA. TRBV1 is tagged as a pseudogene. There are 17 residues in the CDR3. CDR3 coding DNA: TGCACCAGCAGCCAAACCCGACTAGCGGGGCACCAAGAGACCCAGTACTTC. This encodes CTSSQTRLAGHQETQYF.

About this clone itself: An end of the junction differs from the germline gene, which may be a read error. The V call is TRBV5-6, the J call TRBJ2-7, with TRBD1 identical over 9 bases. CDR1 SGHDT and CDR2 YYEEEE come from the germline V gene. The CDR3 runs 19 residues. CDR3 DNA sequence: TGTGCCAGCAGTCGGGAACGGCACAGGGGGCCGCTAATGGAGCGGGGTTTGGACTTC. Translation gives CASSRERHRGPLMERGLDF.

The chain recombines TRBV2 with TRBJ1-4; D ambiguous. The CDR3 length is 16 residues. Between the trimmed V and J ends, which lost 10 bases and 4 bases, there was a span of 22 bases. Germline CDR1 SNHLY, CDR2 FYNNEI. The CDR3 spells CATLPYPRRNNEKLFF. CDR3 sequence (DNA): TGTGCCACACTACCATATCCGAGGAGAAATAATGAAAAACTGTTTTTT.

V gene TRBV5-5 combines with J gene TRBJ2-2, with D perhaps being TRBD1 or TRBD2 (6 bases each). With 3 bases removed from V and 5 bases from J, the gap between germline ends came to 11 bases. Per the germline V gene, CDR1 is SGHKS and CDR2 is YYEKEE (reference sequence). The CDR3 has 14 amino acids. The CDR3 DNA reads as TGTGCCAGCAGCTCCCGAGGGGGGACCGGGGAGCTGTTTTTT. Translated, it gives CASSSRGGTGELFF.

V is TRBV7-9 and J is TRBJ1-2; perhaps TRBD1 as D (5 bases). The germline V gene has CDR1 SEHNR and CDR2 FQNEAQ (reference sequence). Between the trimmed V and J ends, which lost 2 bases and 4 bases, there was a span of 8 bases. CDR3 length: 13 residues. The CDR3 here is CASSLQGPYGYTF. For the CDR3, the DNA is TGTGCCAGCAGCTTACAGGGCCCCTATGGCTACACCTTC.

CDR3 sequence reads: CASSFRDRVSYEQYF. In DNA form, the CDR3 reads TGTGCCAGCAGCTTCCGGGACAGGGTCTCCTACGAGCAGTACTTC. The chain links TRBV6-1 to TRBJ2-7, with 9 bases identical to TRBD1. The germline V gene encodes CDR1 MNHNS and CDR2 SASEGT. The CDR3 loop spans 15 amino acids. V lost 6 bases to trimming and J lost 0 bases; unmatched junction nucleotides: 6.

The rearrangement joins TRBV20-1 to TRBJ2-7; a weak D match, TRBD2 (5 bases). This CDR3 is 11 amino acids long. Germline V gene data show CDR1 as DFQATT and CDR2 as SNEGSKA (reference sequence). Trimming took off 6 bases at V and 7 bases at J, with 13 bases between the two ends. Here the CDR3 DNA reads TGCAGTGCGAGGGCTCGGGGAGAGCAGTACTTC. The encoded protein is CSARARGEQYF.

The V gene is TRBV27, the J gene TRBJ2-1; 7 nucleotides match TRBD1. Germline CDR1 MNHEY, CDR2 SMNVEV (reference sequence). The CDR3 is made up of 15 amino acids. The J segment lost 7 bases and the V segment lost 7 bases, leaving 13 bases of the junction unmatched. CDR3 sequence reads: CASNHADRVKNEQFF. The CDR3 nucleotides are TGTGCCAGCAATCATGCTGACAGGGTGAAAAATGAGCAGTTCTTC.

The gene calls are TRBV7-2 and TRBJ2-3; D might be TRBD1 or TRBD2, each matching 5 bases. Looked up from germline, CDR1 is SGHTA and CDR2 is FQGNSA. V lost 5 bases to trimming and J lost 7 bases, with 13 bases between them. The CDR3 is 13 residues long. Written as DNA, the CDR3 is TGTGCCAGCAGCCCACCGGGGCACAATACGCAGTATTTT. This codes for CASSPPGHNTQYF.

The genes are TRBV9 and TRBJ1-4; TRBD1 aligns across 8 bases. Germline trimming cut 4 bases from V and 4 bases from J; bases unmatched to any gene: 6. CDR3 length: 15 residues. The V gene's germline CDR1 is SGDLS and CDR2 YYNGEE. The CDR3, as DNA: TGTGCCAGCAGCACGACAGGGGCTATTAATGAAAAACTGTTTTTT. Its translation is CASSTTGAINEKLFF.

The gene calls are TRBV7-2 and TRBJ1-5; maybe TRBD1 (5 bases). Germline V gives CDR1 SGHTA, CDR2 FQGNSA. V lost 3 bases to trimming and J lost 2 bases, with 17 bases between them. This CDR3 contains 17 residues. The CDR3 region has the DNA TGTGCCAGCAGCTTCGGCGGAGCAGGGCTGGGCAATCAGCCCCAGCATTTT. Translated: CASSFGGAGLGNQPQHF. Full variable domain (outside the CDR3, taken from reference TRBV7-2 and TRBJ1-5): GAGVSQSPSNKVTEKGKDVELRCDPISGHTALYWYRQSLGQGLEFLIYFQGNSAPDKSGLPSDRFSAERTGGSVSTLTIQRTQQEDSAVYLCASSFGGAGLGNQPQHFGDGTRLSIL.